This TCR beta chain was identified in a study of T cells after somatic rescue of genetic block. Using immunoSEQ multiplex PCR, the repertoire was profiled, and TCRdb retains in-frame clones only, with some absent. The sample includes just over 8,000 clones, approximately 79% of them seen just once. Germline CDR1 reads MNHNY; CDR2 reads SVGAGI (reference sequence). V was clipped by 7 bases and J by 6 bases, with 13 bases between them. This CDR3 has 13 amino acids. Sequences were obtained from peripheral blood mononuclear cells (PBMCs). The chain joins TRBV6-6 to TRBJ1-5; the D gene is possibly TRBD1 (6 bases). The TCR sequence derives from a boy younger than 18. The CDR3 nucleotides are TGTGCCAGCACCGGGACACAGGCTCAGCCCCAGCATTTT. This codes for CASTGTQAQPQHF.